The clone carrying this T cell receptor (beta chain) was found once. This sample is part of a study of blood T cell repertoires in COVID-19. Background on the study: From the United States, Italy and Spain came samples of acute and convalescent COVID-19.

Per the original data handling: Amplification from reference gene primers served as the basis for estimated nucleated cell counts. TCRdb's copy holds only in-frame clones and misses some; the assay was immunoSEQ multiplex PCR. That table supplies the V and J calls and clone size; D and trimming were determined from the DNA. The sample has around 260,000 clones, roughly nine tenths seen once; the top ten hold 8.5% to 10%. Germline loops: CDR1 SGHRS, CDR2 YFSETQ. This CDR3 is built from 17 residues. V dropped 1 base and J dropped 1; count of bases not matched to a gene: 9. The TCR comes from a man in his forties who had recovered from COVID-19. The chain combines TRBV5-1 with TRBJ2-7, with 9 bases that match TRBD2. The sample was peripheral blood. DNA of the CDR3: TGCGCCAGCAGCTTGCAGCCCCGGCGGGAGGGTTCCTACGAGCAGTACTTC. It encodes CASSLQPRREGSYEQYF.